Listed here are 20 T cell receptor beta chains from one sample, sequenced in a study of response to subunit inactivated influenza vaccine. TCRdb re-called the RT-PCR reads with MiXCR, one entry per CDR3 protein. The sample contains fewer than 200,000 distinct CDR3 sequences, about 9.3% of which appear only once. This sample comprised non-naive T cells sorted from PBMCs, obtained on the day of vaccination. The receptor set was obtained from a man between 45 and 60 years old who received an inactivated influenza vaccine.

This clonotype was observed at least ten times. The rearrangement uses TRBV5-1 and TRBJ1-1; a weak D match, TRBD1 (6 bases). The germline V gene encodes CDR1 SGHRS and CDR2 YFSETQ. CDR3 size: 14 residues. V was trimmed by 3 bases and J by 1 base, leaving 10 bases between them. As DNA, the CDR3 is TGCGCCAGCAGCTACGGGGGGCGGAACACTGAAGCTTTCTTT. Protein: CASSYGGRNTEAFF. Combining the CDR3 with reference TRBV5-1 and TRBJ1-1 gives the whole variable domain KAGVTQTPRYLIKTRGQQVTLSCSPISGHRSVSWYQQTPGQGLQFLFEYFSETQRNKGNFPGRFSGRQFSNSRSEMNVSTLELGDSALYLCASSYGGRNTEAFFGQGTRLTVV.

In the case of this clonotype: A read error may explain this, as a much larger clone is one base away. The chain links TRBV20-1 to TRBJ2-1; 8 bases map to TRBD2. The CDR3 is made up of 15 amino acids. The V gene's germline CDR1 is DFQATT and CDR2 SNEGSKA (reference sequence). CDR3 nucleotides: TGCAGTGCCACGATACTAGCGGACTCCTACACTGAGCAGTTCTTC. Its translation: CSATILADSYTEQFF.

This clonotype was recorded at least ten times. The chain couples TRBV20-1 to TRBJ2-2; 10 bases agree with TRBD2. The length of the CDR3 is 14 residues. The junction had 6 bases not matched to a gene; V was cut back by 5 bases and J by 6 bases. Germline values: CDR1 DFQATT, CDR2 SNEGSKA (reference sequence). The CDR3 region is CSAFTGTSAGELFF. CDR3 nucleotide sequence: TGCAGTGCTTTTACCGGGACTAGCGCCGGGGAGCTGTTTTTT.

This chain joins TRBV7-2 and TRBJ2-7, with a tentative D call TRBD1 (6 bases). Germline-derived CDR1 and CDR2 are SGHTA and FQGNSA. V dropped 1 base and J dropped 5 bases, with 15 bases sitting between them. The CDR3 loop spans 15 amino acids. This CDR3 reads CASSLGGGAGNEQYF. The CDR3 DNA sequence: TGTGCCAGCAGCTTAGGTGGGGGCGCAGGAAACGAGCAGTACTTC.

Only a few counts were recorded for this clonotype. The chain recombines TRBV6-1 with TRBJ2-7, with 7 nucleotides matching TRBD2. Germline CDR1 reads MNHNS; CDR2 reads SASEGT. Trimming removed 1 base from V and 1 base from J; junction bases left unmatched: 4. The CDR3 is made up of 15 amino acids. The CDR3 loop reads CASSEDTSASYEQYF. As DNA, the CDR3 is TGTGCCAGCAGTGAAGATACTAGCGCTTCCTACGAGCAGTACTTC.

This clonotype came up many times. The gene calls are TRBV5-1 and TRBJ2-4, with D tentatively TRBD1 (6 bases). This CDR3 spans 14 amino acids. Per germline, CDR1 SGHRS and CDR2 YFSETQ. The V end lost 0 bases, the J end lost 5 bases, and 9 bases lay between the germline ends. CDR3 bases: TGCGCCAGCAGCTTGGGGTCAGGGGAAAACATTCAGTACTTC. Its protein product is CASSLGSGENIQYF.

Only a few counts were recorded for this clonotype. This chain links TRBV18 with TRBJ2-7; D call uncertain. Per the germline V gene, CDR1 is KGHSH and CDR2 is LQKENI. The germline V and J ends were trimmed by 2 bases and 3 bases, with 11 bases remaining between them. This CDR3 spans 14 amino acids. The CDR3 coding sequence is TGTGCCAGCTCACCAAATCGGCAGAACTACGAGCAGTACTTC. Translating it yields CASSPNRQNYEQYF.

There are many counts of this clonotype. The chain joins TRBV10-3 to TRBJ1-2; 8 bases align to TRBD1. Losses at the gene ends were 3 bases for V and 2 bases for J; bases not matched to a gene: 2. Germline values: CDR1 ENHRY, CDR2 SYGVKD. There are 14 residues in the CDR3. This chain's CDR3 is CAISEQGVNYGYTF. The CDR3 DNA follows: TGTGCCATCAGTGAACAGGGGGTCAACTATGGCTACACCTTC.

The V gene is TRBV20-1, the J gene TRBJ2-3; TRBD2 matches 11 bases. Trimming cost V 3 bases and J 2 bases; bases outside gene matches: 7. This CDR3 comprises 16 residues. Per germline, CDR1 DFQATT and CDR2 SNEGSKA (reference sequence). The CDR3, as DNA: TGCAGTGCTAGGGGCACTAGCGGGGGCATCACAGATACGCAGTATTTT. The encoded protein is CSARGTSGGITDTQYF.

The chain employs TRBV3-1 and TRBJ1-6; perhaps TRBD1 as D (5 bases). Germline CDR1 and CDR2: LGHDT and YNNKEL (reference sequence). The ends were cut back, 3 bases at V and 9 bases at J, with 12 bases in the middle. The CDR3 sequence is 14 residues long. CDR3 loop: CASSHIQGGSPLHF. CDR3 DNA: TGTGCCAGCAGCCATATTCAGGGAGGTTCACCCCTCCACTTT.

This chain joins TRBV7-9 and TRBJ2-1, with TRBD2 matching 7 bases. The V gene's germline CDR1 is SEHNR and CDR2 FQNEAQ (reference sequence). Trimming at V came to 5 bases and at J to 7 bases, leaving 11 bases not matched to a gene. This CDR3 region has 15 residues. In DNA form, the CDR3 reads TGTGCCAGCAGCCCAAGTGGGGGAGGGAAAAATGAGCAGTTCTTC. This encodes CASSPSGGGKNEQFF.

This clonotype was counted a few times. This rearrangement joins TRBV9 to TRBJ1-4; maybe TRBD1 (5 bases). The CDR3 contains 15 residues. Looked up from germline, CDR1 is SGDLS and CDR2 is YYNGEE. V lost 0 bases and J lost 5, with 11 bases in between. CDR3: CASSVAGTVNEKLFF. CDR3 bases: TGTGCCAGCAGCGTAGCTGGGACGGTAAATGAAAAACTGTTTTTT.

This clonotype was counted only a few times. The chain uses TRBV6-4 and TRBJ1-2; TRBD1 might be the D (6 bases). CDR1 MRHNA and CDR2 SNTAGT come from the germline V gene. Trimming removed 3 bases from V and 4 bases from J, with 12 bases in between. This CDR3 comprises 14 residues. CDR3 amino acids: CASSDTGAGYGYTF. CDR3 nucleotides: TGTGCCAGCAGTGATACGGGGGCAGGCTATGGCTACACCTTC.

This clonotype was detected many times. In DNA form, the CDR3 reads TGCAGTGCTAGAAAAGGACGGAGCAATCAGCCCCAGCATTTT. Amino acids: CSARKGRSNQPQHF. The chain carries TRBV20-1 and TRBJ1-5; D unclear. This CDR3 has 14 residues. V was trimmed by 2 bases and J by 1 base, leaving 9 bases between them. CDR1 is DFQATT and CDR2 is SNEGSKA in the germline V gene (reference sequence).

This clonotype has at least ten counts. The chain links TRBV3-1 to TRBJ2-1, with TRBD1 as a possible D gene (6 bases). V dropped 0 bases and J dropped 3 bases, with 12 bases sitting between them. This CDR3 has 16 amino acids. The germline CDR1 and CDR2 sequences are LGHDT and YNNKEL (reference sequence). The CDR3 is CASSQEMGALYNEQFF. In DNA, the CDR3 is TGTGCCAGCAGCCAAGAGATGGGGGCCCTCTACAATGAGCAGTTCTTC.

The chain joins TRBV19 to TRBJ2-4; weak D call: TRBD1 (6 bases). The CDR3 sequence is 13 residues long. V was cut by 4 bases and J by 4 bases, with 8 bases left in between. Germline-derived CDR1 and CDR2 are LNHDA and SQIVND (reference sequence). The DNA for the CDR3 is TGTGCCAGTAGTACCGGACAGAAAAACATTCAGTACTTC. Amino acids: CASSTGQKNIQYF.

There are many counts of this clonotype. The chain couples TRBV27 to TRBJ1-2, with D hard to call. This CDR3 has 15 amino acids. Germline values: CDR1 MNHEY, CDR2 SMNVEV (reference sequence). The V end was cut by 4 bases, the J end by 8 bases, with 20 bases between. The CDR3 sequence is CASSYYPGITEGYTF. DNA of the CDR3: TGTGCCAGCAGTTACTACCCGGGGATAACGGAGGGCTACACCTTC.

The chain joins TRBV29-1 to TRBJ2-7; 7 bases fit TRBD1. The J segment lost 3 bases and the V segment lost 2 bases, leaving 7 bases of the junction unmatched. Germline CDR1 SQVTM, CDR2 ANQGSEA. The CDR3 covers 14 residues. The CDR3 sequence is CSVEIAGTDYEQYF. The DNA for the CDR3 is TGCAGCGTTGAAATTGCCGGGACAGACTACGAGCAGTACTTC.

The genes are TRBV19 and TRBJ1-6; 9 bases align to TRBD1. V dropped 3 bases and J dropped 7; count of bases not matched to a gene: 1. The V gene's germline CDR1 is LNHDA and CDR2 SQIVND (reference sequence). The CDR3 consists of 14 residues. The CDR3 DNA sequence: TGTGCCAGTAGTATCGGGACAGGGAATTCACCCCTCCACTTT. It is translated as CASSIGTGNSPLHF.

The chain carries TRBV5-1 and TRBJ2-2, with TRBD1 as a possible D gene (7 bases). The CDR3 extends over 15 amino acids. Looked up from germline, CDR1 is SGHRS and CDR2 is YFSETQ. V was trimmed by 0 bases and J by 6 bases, leaving 12 bases between them. CDR3 protein: CASSLEGQRAGELFF. The DNA of the CDR3 is TGCGCCAGCAGCTTGGAGGGACAGCGGGCCGGGGAGCTGTTTTTT.